A single sample gave rise to the 2 T cell receptor beta chains below, sequenced in a study of cytotoxic CD8 clonotypes in ibrutinib-treated CLL. Libraries were prepared by immunoSEQ multiplex PCR; TCRdb keeps only in-frame clonotypes and omits some of them. Of around 250,000 clones listed, roughly 70% are singletons. The specimen was PBMCs, collected after 24 months of ibrutinib treatment. These receptor sequences come from a human donor with chronic lymphocytic leukemia.

This rearrangement joins TRBV4-2 to TRBJ2-1; 7 nucleotides agree with TRBD2. Trimming removed 0 bases from V and 7 bases from J; junction bases left unmatched: 6. Looked up from germline, CDR1 is LGHNA and CDR2 is YNFKEQ. This CDR3 has 15 residues. CDR3 loop: CASSQDGGEGNEQFF. CDR3 sequence (DNA): TGTGCCAGCAGCCAAGATGGGGGGGAGGGAAATGAGCAGTTCTTC.

V and J are TRBV29-1 and TRBJ2-3, with D possibly being TRBD1 (6 bases). Per the germline V gene, CDR1 is SQVTM and CDR2 is ANQGSEA. Trimming shortened V by 7 bases and J by 6 bases, and 14 bases separated the two germline ends. The CDR3 extends over 12 amino acids. The CDR3 sequence is CSGQAAQDTQYF. CDR3 in DNA: TGCAGCGGACAGGCCGCGCAGGATACGCAGTATTTT.